This passage covers 3 T cell receptor beta chains from one sample sequenced in a study of T cells in Graves' hyperthyroidism and ophthalmopathy. What was amplified from RNA transcripts were TCR beta CDR3 regions. The HTBI primer set drove a first-round RT-PCR of the TCR CDR3. TCRdb re-analysed the multiplex PCR reads in MiXCR, keeping a single row per CDR3 protein. The sample includes under 350,000 distinct CDR3 sequences, 21% of them seen just once. The sequenced sample was blood. The source of these receptors is a woman between 50 and 59 years old with Graves' hyperthyroidism.

V is TRBV28 and J is TRBJ2-7; no clear D. The CDR3 runs to 11 residues. Germline values: CDR1 MDHEN, CDR2 SYDVKM. With 8 bases removed from V and 0 bases from J, the gap between germline ends came to 5 bases. The CDR3 DNA reads TGTGCCAGCCTGAGCTCCTACGAGCAGTACTTC. Translation gives CASLSSYEQYF. The variable domain in full, completed from reference TRBV28 and TRBJ2-7, reads DVKVTQSSRYLVKRTGEKVFLECVQDMDHENMFWYRQDPGLGLRLIYFSYDVKMKEKGDIPEGYSVSREKKERFSLILESASTNQTSMYLCASLSSYEQYFGPGTRLTVT.

This clonotype was counted many times. This chain links TRBV10-3 with TRBJ1-1, with 7 bases lining up with TRBD1. The ends lost 7 bases at V and 0 bases at J; junction bases unmatched: 5. The CDR3 is 14 amino acids. Germline V gene sequence: CDR1 ENHRY, CDR2 SYGVKD. The CDR3 region has the DNA TGTGCCATCAAAGGGGACAGCATGAACACTGAAGCTTTCTTT. It is translated as CAIKGDSMNTEAFF.

At least ten counts were recorded for this clonotype. The chain carries TRBV7-3 and TRBJ2-2; D is undetermined. Germline V gene lookup returns CDR1 SGHTA and CDR2 FQGTGA. The V gene lost 3 bases and the J gene lost 3 bases, with 8 bases spanning the gap. CDR3 length: 14 amino acids. The CDR3 here is CASSFSSDTGELFF. CDR3 bases: TGTGCCAGCAGCTTCTCAAGCGACACCGGGGAGCTGTTTTTT.